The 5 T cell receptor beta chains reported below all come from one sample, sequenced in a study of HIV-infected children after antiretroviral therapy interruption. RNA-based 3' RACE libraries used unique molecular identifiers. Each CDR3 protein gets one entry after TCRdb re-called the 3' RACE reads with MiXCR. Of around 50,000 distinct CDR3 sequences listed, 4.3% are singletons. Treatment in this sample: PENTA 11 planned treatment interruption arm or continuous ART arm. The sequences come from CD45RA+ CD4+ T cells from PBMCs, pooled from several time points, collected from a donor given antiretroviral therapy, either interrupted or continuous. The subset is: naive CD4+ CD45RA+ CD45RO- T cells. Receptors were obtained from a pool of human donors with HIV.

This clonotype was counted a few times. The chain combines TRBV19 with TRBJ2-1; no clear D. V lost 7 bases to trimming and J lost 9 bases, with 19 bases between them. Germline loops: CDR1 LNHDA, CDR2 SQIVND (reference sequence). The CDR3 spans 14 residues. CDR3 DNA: TGTGCCAGTAACCAAGGACCGCTTAATTCTGAGCAGTTCTTC. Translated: CASNQGPLNSEQFF.

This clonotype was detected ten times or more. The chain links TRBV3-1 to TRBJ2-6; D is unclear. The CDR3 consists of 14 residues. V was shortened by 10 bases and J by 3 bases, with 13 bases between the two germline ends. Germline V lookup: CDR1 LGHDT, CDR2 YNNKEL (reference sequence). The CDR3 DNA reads TGTGCCACCCTCGCTACGGGTGGGGCCAACGTCCTGACTTTC. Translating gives CATLATGGANVLTF.

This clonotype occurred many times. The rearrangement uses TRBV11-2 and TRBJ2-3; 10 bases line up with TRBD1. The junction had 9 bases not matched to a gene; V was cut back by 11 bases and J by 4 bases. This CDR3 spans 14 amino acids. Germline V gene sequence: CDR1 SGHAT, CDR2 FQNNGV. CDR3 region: CAVGGDRGPDTQYF. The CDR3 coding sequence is TGTGCCGTCGGTGGGGACAGGGGTCCAGATACGCAGTATTTT.

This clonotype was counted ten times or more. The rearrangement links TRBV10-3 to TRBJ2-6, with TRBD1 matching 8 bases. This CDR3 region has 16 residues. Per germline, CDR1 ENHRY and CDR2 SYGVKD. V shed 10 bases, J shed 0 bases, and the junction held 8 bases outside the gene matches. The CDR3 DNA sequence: TGTGCCACGAACAGGGGGATAAGCTCTGGGGCCAACGTCCTGACTTTC. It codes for CATNRGISSGANVLTF.

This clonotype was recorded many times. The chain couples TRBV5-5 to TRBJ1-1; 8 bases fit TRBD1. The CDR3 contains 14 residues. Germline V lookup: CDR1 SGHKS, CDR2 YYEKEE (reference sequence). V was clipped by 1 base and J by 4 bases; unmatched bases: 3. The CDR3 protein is CASSLQGASTEAFF. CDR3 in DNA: TGTGCCAGCAGCTTGCAGGGGGCGAGCACTGAAGCTTTCTTT.